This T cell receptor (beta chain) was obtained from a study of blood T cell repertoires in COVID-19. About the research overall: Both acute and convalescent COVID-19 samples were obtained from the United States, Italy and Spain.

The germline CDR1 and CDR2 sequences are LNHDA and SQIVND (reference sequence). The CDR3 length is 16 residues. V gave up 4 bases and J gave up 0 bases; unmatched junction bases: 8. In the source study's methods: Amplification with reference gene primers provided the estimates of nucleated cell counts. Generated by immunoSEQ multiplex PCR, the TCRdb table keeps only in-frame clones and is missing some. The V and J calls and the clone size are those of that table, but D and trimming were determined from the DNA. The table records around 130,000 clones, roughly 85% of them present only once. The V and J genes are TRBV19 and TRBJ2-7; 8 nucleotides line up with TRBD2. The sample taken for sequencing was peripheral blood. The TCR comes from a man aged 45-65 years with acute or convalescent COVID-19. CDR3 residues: CASSKVGGGFSYEQYF. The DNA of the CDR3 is TGTGCCAGTAGTAAAGTGGGCGGGGGGTTCTCCTACGAGCAGTACTTC.